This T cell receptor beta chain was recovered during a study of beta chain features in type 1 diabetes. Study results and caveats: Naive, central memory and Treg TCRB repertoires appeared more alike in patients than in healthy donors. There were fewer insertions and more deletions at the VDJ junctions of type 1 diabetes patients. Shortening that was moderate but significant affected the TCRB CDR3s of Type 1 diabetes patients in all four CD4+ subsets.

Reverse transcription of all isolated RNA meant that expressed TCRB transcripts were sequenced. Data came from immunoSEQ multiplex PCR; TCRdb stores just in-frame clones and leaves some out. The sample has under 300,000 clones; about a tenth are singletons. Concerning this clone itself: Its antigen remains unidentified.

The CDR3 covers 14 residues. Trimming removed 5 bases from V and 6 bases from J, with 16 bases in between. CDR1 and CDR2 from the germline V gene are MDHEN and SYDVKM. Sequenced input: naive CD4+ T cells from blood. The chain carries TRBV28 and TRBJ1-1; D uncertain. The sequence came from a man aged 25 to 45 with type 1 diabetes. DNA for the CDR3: TGTGCCAGCAGTCCCCGTAGCCCTACCCCTGAAGCTTTCTTT. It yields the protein CASSPRSPTPEAFF.